The 28 T cell receptor beta chains below all came from one sample that was sequenced in a study of shared clonotypes between healthy human individuals. TCRdb keeps only in-frame clones here, not all; method: immunoSEQ multiplex PCR. The repertoire includes 700,000 to 950,000 clones, 90% to 98% of them detected once, and around 0.25% sits in the top ten. As defined, naive CD8 cells were CD45RO-negative and positively selected for CCR7, with terminally differentiated effector memory CD45RA+ cells excluded. Sequenced material: naive CD8+ T cells sorted from blood. These receptors originate from a man aged 30-40 years in good health.

This clone came up once. The chain is built from TRBV7-9 and TRBJ2-7, with D possibly being TRBD1 (6 bases). Trimming shortened V by 1 base and J by 6 bases, and 10 bases separated the two germline ends. The CDR3 totals 13 residues. Germline loops: CDR1 SEHNR, CDR2 FQNEAQ (reference sequence). CDR3 nucleotide sequence: TGTGCCAGCAGCTTAGGAGACAGGCTCGAGCAGTACTTC. Protein product: CASSLGDRLEQYF.

The rearrangement joins TRBV27 to TRBJ2-5, with 9 bases lining up with TRBD2. This CDR3 spans 15 amino acids. The germline V gene has CDR1 MNHEY and CDR2 SMNVEV (reference sequence). V trimming: 10 bases; J trimming: 1 base; junction bases outside the gene matches: 10. The CDR3 spells CATSSGTSSQETQYF. The CDR3 DNA reads TGTGCCACCTCCTCCGGGACTAGCTCCCAAGAGACCCAGTACTTC.

The chain carries TRBV4-1 and TRBJ1-2; possible D gene TRBD1, 6 bases. Germline-derived CDR1 and CDR2 are MGHRA and YSYEKL. The CDR3 totals 15 residues. Trimming took 1 base from V and 3 from J, leaving 12 bases between them. CDR3 sequence (DNA): TGCGCCAGCAGCCAAGTAAGGGGGTCCCACTATGGCTACACCTTC. Its protein product is CASSQVRGSHYGYTF.

The chain combines TRBV30 with TRBJ2-1; 13 nucleotides match TRBD2. Germline CDR1 reads GTSNPN; CDR2 reads SVGIG (reference sequence). This CDR3 is 16 amino acids long. Losses at the gene ends were 4 bases for V and 8 bases for J; bases not matched to a gene: 11. This CDR3 is CAWTPGTSGIFDEQFF. CDR3 nucleotide sequence: TGTGCCTGGACCCCAGGGACTAGCGGGATCTTCGATGAGCAGTTCTTC.

The gene calls are TRBV7-2 and TRBJ2-2; D is undetermined. Between the trimmed V and J ends, which lost 7 bases and 4 bases, there was a span of 10 bases. CDR1 is SGHTA and CDR2 is FQGNSA in the germline V gene. This CDR3 is built from 13 residues. CDR3 DNA sequence: TGTGCCAGCAACTTTTTCGGCACCGGGGAGCTGTTTTTT. It specifies CASNFFGTGELFF.

The rearrangement uses TRBV7-9 and TRBJ2-5; 7 bases map to TRBD2. Germline-derived CDR1 and CDR2 are SEHNR and FQNEAQ (reference sequence). The CDR3 is 15 amino acids. V shed 4 bases, J shed 6 bases, and the junction held 11 bases outside the gene matches. The CDR3 reads CASSSREGSGQTQYF. Written as DNA, the CDR3 is TGTGCCAGCAGCTCCAGGGAGGGGTCTGGCCAGACCCAGTACTTC.

V and J are TRBV6-1 and TRBJ1-1; the match to TRBD1 covers 8 bases. The germline V gene encodes CDR1 MNHNS and CDR2 SASEGT. The V segment lost 6 bases and the J segment 7 bases; nucleotides outside the gene matches: 4. The CDR3 loop spans 12 amino acids. In DNA, the CDR3 is TGTGCCAGCAGCGGACAGGGTCTTGAAGCTTTCTTT. Its translation is CASSGQGLEAFF.

The J gene is TRBJ1-3, the V gene TRBV10-3; tentative D call: TRBD1 (5 bases). V gave up 7 bases and J gave up 0 bases, with 10 bases separating them. The CDR3 sequence is 14 residues long. Germline lookup yields CDR1 ENHRY and CDR2 SYGVKD. The CDR3 loop is CAINPGSSGNTIYF. The CDR3 region has the DNA TGTGCCATCAATCCAGGGTCCTCTGGAAACACCATATATTTT.

The chain employs TRBV14 and TRBJ1-1; D might be TRBD1 (5 bases). This CDR3 has 14 residues. The V end lost 0 bases, the J end lost 5 bases, and 10 bases lay between the germline ends. The germline gives CDR1 SGHDN, CDR2 FVKESK. Written as DNA, the CDR3 is TGTGCCAGCAGCCAAGATCTGGGGGTGACTGAAGCTTTCTTT. Translating it yields CASSQDLGVTEAFF.

The rearrangement links TRBV16 to TRBJ2-7; no reliable D call. Trimming shortened V by 2 bases and J by 3 bases, and 11 bases separated the two germline ends. The CDR3 runs 14 residues. Germline-derived CDR1 and CDR2 are KGHSY and FQNENV. The CDR3 DNA sequence: TGTGCCAGCAGCCAAACCAACACCTTCTACGAGCAGTACTTC. This codes for CASSQTNTFYEQYF. Looking up the rest from reference TRBV16 and TRBJ2-7 gives the full variable domain: GEEVAQTPKHLVRGEGQKAKLYCAPIKGHSYVFWYQQVLKNEFKFLISFQNENVFDETGMPKERFSAKCLPNSPCSLEIQATKLEDSAVYFCASSQTNTFYEQYFGPGTRLTVT.

The chain couples TRBV4-1 to TRBJ2-7; the match to TRBD2 covers 8 bases. The CDR3 totals 16 residues. V lost 4 bases to trimming and J lost 2 bases; unmatched junction nucleotides: 10. Germline lookup yields CDR1 MGHRA and CDR2 YSYEKL. CDR3 coding DNA: TGCGCCAGCAGCCGTACCACCGGGAGGGGAACCTACGAGCAGTACTTC. It codes for CASSRTTGRGTYEQYF.

The CDR3 DNA is TGTGCCAGCAGCGCTAGCGGGATGAACACCGGGGAGCTGTTTTTT. It is translated as CASSASGMNTGELFF. The chain carries TRBV7-6 and TRBJ2-2; TRBD2 aligns across 9 bases. From germline, CDR1 is SGHVS and CDR2 FNYEAQ. This CDR3 has 15 residues. Germline trimming cut 5 bases from V and 1 base from J; bases unmatched to any gene: 2.

The table lists this clone with a count of one. The chain joins TRBV27 to TRBJ1-5; D possibly corresponds to TRBD1 (6 bases). The CDR3 spans 14 residues. Germline V gives CDR1 MNHEY, CDR2 SMNVEV (reference sequence). The V end lost 4 bases, the J end lost 6 bases, and 13 bases lay between the germline ends. CDR3 coding DNA: TGTGCCAGCAGTTCCTCCAGGGGACTTCAGCCCCAGCATTTT. Protein sequence: CASSSSRGLQPQHF.

The chain combines TRBV7-2 with TRBJ2-7; possibly TRBD2 for D (6 bases). Germline-derived CDR1 and CDR2 are SGHTA and FQGNSA. The germline V and J ends were trimmed by 2 bases and 7 bases, with 15 bases remaining between them. This CDR3 spans 14 amino acids. The CDR3, as DNA: TGTGCCAGCAGCTTAAATCGGGGGAGCGAAGAGCAGTACTTC. Its translation: CASSLNRGSEEQYF.

The chain carries TRBV7-2 and TRBJ2-1, with 7 nucleotides matching TRBD2. V was clipped by 5 bases and J by 8 bases; unmatched bases: 3. This CDR3 region has 12 residues. The V gene's germline CDR1 is SGHTA and CDR2 FQGNSA. DNA of the CDR3: TGTGCCAGCAGCACACGGGGGGATGAGCAGTTCTTC. It codes for CASSTRGDEQFF.

This chain connects TRBV15 to TRBJ2-2; 7 positions agree with TRBD2. V dropped 4 bases and J dropped 9; count of bases not matched to a gene: 11. CDR1 is LNHNV, CDR2 YYDKDF, per germline (reference sequence). This CDR3 comprises 15 residues. CDR3 in DNA: TGTGCCACCAGCATCGAGGGACTACAGAACCGGGAGCTGTTTTTT. This sequence encodes CATSIEGLQNRELFF.

This sequence joins TRBV5-6 and TRBJ2-7; D is perhaps TRBD1 (5 bases). CDR1 and CDR2 (germline): SGHDT, YYEEEE. Deletions cut 1 base from V and 3 bases from J, with 17 bases between. CDR3 length equals 16 residues. The CDR3 DNA sequence: TGTGCCAGCAGCTTGTGGTCCTTGACAGCATACTACGAGCAGTACTTC. It codes for CASSLWSLTAYYEQYF.

This chain connects TRBV19 to TRBJ2-7; 13 positions match TRBD2. This CDR3 comprises 20 residues. The ends lost 3 bases at V and 2 bases at J; junction bases unmatched: 16. Germline lookup yields CDR1 LNHDA and CDR2 SQIVND (reference sequence). The CDR3 bases are TGTGCCAGTAGTATTCCCCCCGGACTAGCGGGAGCCCATGGGACCTACGAGCAGTACTTC. Translation gives CASSIPPGLAGAHGTYEQYF.

The chain combines TRBV7-9 with TRBJ2-6, with D possibly TRBD2 on 6 matching bases. The CDR3 runs 17 residues. V gave up 6 bases and J gave up 1 base, with 16 bases separating them. Germline V gene data show CDR1 as SEHNR and CDR2 as FQNEAQ (reference sequence). Here the CDR3 reads CASRPGLLTSGANVLTF. DNA of the CDR3: TGTGCCAGCAGACCGGGACTTCTAACTTCTGGGGCCAACGTCCTGACTTTC.

The chain links TRBV19 to TRBJ1-3; no definite D call. CDR1 LNHDA and CDR2 SQIVND come from the germline V gene (reference sequence). CDR3 length: 14 amino acids. Trimming left V 5 bases short and J 0 bases short, with 8 bases between. The CDR3 protein is CASSWWGSGNTIYF. Here the CDR3 DNA reads TGTGCCAGTAGTTGGTGGGGCTCTGGAAACACCATATATTTT.

This clone was seen just once. The chain recombines TRBV27 with TRBJ2-1; perhaps TRBD1 as D (6 bases). Germline V gene sequence: CDR1 MNHEY, CDR2 SMNVEV (reference sequence). Trimming left V 0 bases short and J 4 bases short, with 16 bases between. The CDR3 runs to 17 residues. The CDR3, as DNA: TGTGCCAGCAGTTTATCAGCCCGGGACAACCCTTACAATGAGCAGTTCTTC. This translates into CASSLSARDNPYNEQFF.

With respect to this clone: This sample includes further DNA sequences coding for the same CDR3. The rearrangement joins TRBV27 to TRBJ2-7; D might be TRBD1 or TRBD2, each matching 5 bases. Deletions cut 4 bases from V and 7 bases from J, with 8 bases between. This CDR3 contains 11 residues. Germline CDR1 and CDR2: MNHEY and SMNVEV (reference sequence). CDR3 DNA sequence: TGTGCCAGCAGTTGGGGACGTGAGCAGTACTTC. This translates into CASSWGREQYF.

About this clone itself: The junction shows a germline mismatch at one end, possibly a read error. The gene calls are TRBV7-7 and TRBJ2-2; a possible D gene is TRBD1 (6 bases). There are 14 residues in the CDR3. CDR1 is SSHAT and CDR2 is FNYEAQ in the germline V gene (reference sequence). The CDR3 DNA reads TGTGCTAGCAGAGAGAGGACAGAAACCGGGGAGCTGTTTTTT. Encoded protein: CASRERTETGELFF.

V and J are TRBV2 and TRBJ2-2, with 8 bases lining up with TRBD2. This CDR3 is built from 15 residues. J lost 4 bases, V lost 5 bases, and 6 bases had no gene match. Germline CDR1 and CDR2: SNHLY and FYNNEI. The chain's CDR3 is CASSPGLGGTGELFF. DNA for the CDR3: TGTGCCAGCAGTCCGGGACTAGGGGGCACCGGGGAGCTGTTTTTT. Full variable domain (remainder filled in from reference TRBV2 and TRBJ2-2): EPEVTQTPSHQVTQMGQEVILRCVPISNHLYFYWYRQILGQKVEFLVSFYNNEISEKSEIFDDQFSVERPDGSNFTLKIRSTKLEDSAMYFCASSPGLGGTGELFFGEGSRLTVL.

The chain joins TRBV28 to TRBJ1-5; 10 nucleotides match TRBD1. Germline CDR1 reads MDHEN; CDR2 reads SYDVKM. The V and J ends lost 5 bases and 3 bases, in that order; junction bases with no gene match: 4. This CDR3 region has 15 residues. CDR3 protein: CASSLTGGPNQPQHF. The CDR3 DNA sequence: TGTGCCAGCAGTCTGACAGGGGGCCCCAATCAGCCCCAGCATTTT.

The chain combines TRBV2 with TRBJ1-1; D is possibly TRBD1 (6 bases). Germline V gene data show CDR1 as SNHLY and CDR2 as FYNNEI. Trimming stripped 6 bases from V and 7 bases from J, with 15 bases between. This CDR3 spans 13 amino acids. The CDR3 loop is CASRLGHGVEAFF. The CDR3 nucleotides read TGTGCCAGCAGGCTGGGACACGGAGTTGAAGCTTTCTTT.

The genes are TRBV7-2 and TRBJ1-1; D is unresolved. CDR3 size: 13 residues. The V end lost 5 bases, the J end lost 0 bases, and 7 bases lay between the germline ends. Germline V gives CDR1 SGHTA, CDR2 FQGNSA. CDR3 in DNA: TGTGCCAGCAGCACGACGGTGAACACTGAAGCTTTCTTT. Protein product: CASSTTVNTEAFF.

The V gene is TRBV7-9, the J gene TRBJ1-4, with a tentative D call TRBD1 (5 bases). The CDR3 length is 17 residues. Trimming removed 4 bases at V and 8 bases at J, with 23 bases between. CDR1 and CDR2 (germline): SEHNR, FQNEAQ (reference sequence). This chain's CDR3 is CASSSLVGGAAEEKLFF. The DNA for the CDR3 is TGTGCCAGCAGCTCGCTCGTCGGCGGGGCGGCGGAGGAAAAACTGTTTTTT. Drawing the rest from reference TRBV7-9 and TRBJ1-4, the complete variable domain is DTGVSQNPRHKITKRGQNVTFRCDPISEHNRLYWYRQTLGQGPEFLTYFQNEAQLEKSRLLSDRFSAERPKGSFSTLEIQRTEQGDSAMYLCASSSLVGGAAEEKLFFGSGTQLSVL.